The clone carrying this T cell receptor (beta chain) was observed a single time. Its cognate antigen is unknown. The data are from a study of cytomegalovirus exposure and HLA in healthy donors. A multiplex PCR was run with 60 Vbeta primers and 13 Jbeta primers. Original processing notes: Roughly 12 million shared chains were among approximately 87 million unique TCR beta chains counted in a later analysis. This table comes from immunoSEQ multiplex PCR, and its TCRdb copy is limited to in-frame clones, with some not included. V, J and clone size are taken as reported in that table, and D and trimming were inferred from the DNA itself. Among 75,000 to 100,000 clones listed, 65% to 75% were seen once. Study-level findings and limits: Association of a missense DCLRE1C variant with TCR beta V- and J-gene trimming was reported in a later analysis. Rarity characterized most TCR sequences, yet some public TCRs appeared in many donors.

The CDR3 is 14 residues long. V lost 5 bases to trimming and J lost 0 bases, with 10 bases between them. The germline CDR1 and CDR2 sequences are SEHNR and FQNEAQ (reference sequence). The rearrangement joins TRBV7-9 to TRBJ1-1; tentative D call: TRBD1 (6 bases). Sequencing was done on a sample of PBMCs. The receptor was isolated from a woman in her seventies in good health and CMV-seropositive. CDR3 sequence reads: CASSPGTMNTEAFF. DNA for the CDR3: TGTGCCAGCAGCCCCGGGACAATGAACACTGAAGCTTTCTTT.